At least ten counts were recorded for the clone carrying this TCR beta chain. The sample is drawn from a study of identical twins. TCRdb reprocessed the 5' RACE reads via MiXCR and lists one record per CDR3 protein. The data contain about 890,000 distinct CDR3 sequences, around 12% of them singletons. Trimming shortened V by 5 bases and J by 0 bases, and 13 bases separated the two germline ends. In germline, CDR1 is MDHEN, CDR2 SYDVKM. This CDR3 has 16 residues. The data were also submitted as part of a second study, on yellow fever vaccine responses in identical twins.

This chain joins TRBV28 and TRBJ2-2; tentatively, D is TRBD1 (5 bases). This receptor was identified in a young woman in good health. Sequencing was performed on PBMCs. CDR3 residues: CASSLNRSPNTGELFF. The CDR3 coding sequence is TGTGCCAGCAGTCTAAACAGGAGCCCGAACACCGGGGAGCTGTTTTTT.